The subject of this entry is one TCR beta chain. The data belong to a study of control samples from healthy donors and cancer patients. Using immunoSEQ multiplex PCR, the repertoire was profiled, and TCRdb retains in-frame clones only, with some absent. The sample has about 180,000 clones, more than 80% seen once; the top ten hold 1.1% to 1.5%. Germline V gene sequence: CDR1 SGHRS, CDR2 YFSETQ. The length of the CDR3 is 17 residues. Trimming left V 0 bases short and J 1 base short, with 14 bases between. This TCR came from a man younger than 40 in good health. The sequencing sample was made of blood. The chain combines TRBV5-1 with TRBJ1-3; no clear D gene. The CDR3 loop is CASSLDMGRVSGNTIYF. In DNA form, the CDR3 reads TGCGCCAGCAGCTTGGATATGGGGAGGGTGTCTGGAAACACCATATATTTT.